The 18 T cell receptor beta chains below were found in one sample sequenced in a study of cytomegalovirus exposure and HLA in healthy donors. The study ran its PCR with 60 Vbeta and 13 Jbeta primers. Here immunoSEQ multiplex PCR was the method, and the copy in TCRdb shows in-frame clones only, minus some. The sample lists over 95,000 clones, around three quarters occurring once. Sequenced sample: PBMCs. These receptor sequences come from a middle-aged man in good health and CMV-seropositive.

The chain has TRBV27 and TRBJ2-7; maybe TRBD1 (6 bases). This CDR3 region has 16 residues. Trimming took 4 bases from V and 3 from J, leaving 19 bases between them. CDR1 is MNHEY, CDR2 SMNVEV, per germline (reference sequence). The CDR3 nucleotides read TGTGCCAGCAGTTGGACTTCCCGGGACACCCACTACGAGCAGTACTTC. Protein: CASSWTSRDTHYEQYF.

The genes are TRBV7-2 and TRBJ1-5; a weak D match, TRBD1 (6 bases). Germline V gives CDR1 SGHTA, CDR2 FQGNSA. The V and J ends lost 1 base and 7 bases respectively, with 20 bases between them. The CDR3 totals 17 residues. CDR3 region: CASSLGVGTRWDQPQHF. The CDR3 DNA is TGTGCCAGCAGCTTAGGGGTGGGGACACGGTGGGACCAGCCCCAGCATTTT. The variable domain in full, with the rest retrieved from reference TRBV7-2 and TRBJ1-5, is GAGVSQSPSNKVTEKGKDVELRCDPISGHTALYWYRQSLGQGLEFLIYFQGNSAPDKSGLPSDRFSAERTGGSVSTLTIQRTQQEDSAVYLCASSLGVGTRWDQPQHFGDGTRLSIL.

CDR3 region: CASSLGLRASLSYEQYF. CDR3 nucleotides: TGTGCCAGCAGCTTAGGACTACGCGCTAGTCTCTCCTACGAGCAGTACTTC. The V gene is TRBV7-2, the J gene TRBJ2-7; perhaps TRBD2 as D (5 bases). V was trimmed by 1 base and J by 0 bases, leaving 16 bases between them. The CDR3 length is 17 residues. Germline CDR1 SGHTA, CDR2 FQGNSA.

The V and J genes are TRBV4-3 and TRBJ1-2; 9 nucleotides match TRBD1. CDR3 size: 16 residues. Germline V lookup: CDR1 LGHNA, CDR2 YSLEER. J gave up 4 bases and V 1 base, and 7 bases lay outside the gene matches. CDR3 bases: TGCGCCAGCAGCCAAGGCCAACAGGGGGCGGGCTATGGCTACACCTTC. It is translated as CASSQGQQGAGYGYTF.

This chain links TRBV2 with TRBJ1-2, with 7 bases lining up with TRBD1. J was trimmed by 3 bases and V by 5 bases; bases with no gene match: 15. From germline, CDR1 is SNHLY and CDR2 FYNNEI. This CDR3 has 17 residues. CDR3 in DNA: TGTGCCAGCAGTAACTTGGACAGGAAATATGTCTACTATGGCTACACCTTC. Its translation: CASSNLDRKYVYYGYTF.

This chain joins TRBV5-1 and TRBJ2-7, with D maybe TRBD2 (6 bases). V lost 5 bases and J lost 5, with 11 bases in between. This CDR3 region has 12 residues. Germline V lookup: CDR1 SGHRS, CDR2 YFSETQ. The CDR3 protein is CASSRGSNEQYF. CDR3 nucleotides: TGCGCCAGCAGTCGGGGGAGCAACGAGCAGTACTTC.

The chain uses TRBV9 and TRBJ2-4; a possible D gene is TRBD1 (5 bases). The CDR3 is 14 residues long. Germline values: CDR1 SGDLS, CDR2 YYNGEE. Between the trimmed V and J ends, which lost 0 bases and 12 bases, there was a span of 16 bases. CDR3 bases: TGTGCCAGCAGCGTAGCGGACACCCCTACCAGTCAGTACTTC. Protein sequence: CASSVADTPTSQYF. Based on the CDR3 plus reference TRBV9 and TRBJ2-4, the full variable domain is DSGVTQTPKHLITATGQRVTLRCSPRSGDLSVYWYQQSLDQGLQFLIQYYNGEERAKGNILERFSAQQFPDLHSELNLSSLELGDSALYFCASSVADTPTSQYFGAGTRLSVL.

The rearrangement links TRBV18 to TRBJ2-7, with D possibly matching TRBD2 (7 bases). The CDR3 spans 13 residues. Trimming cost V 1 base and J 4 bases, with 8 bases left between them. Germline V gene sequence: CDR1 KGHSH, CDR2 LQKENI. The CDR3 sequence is CASSPQGGYEQYF. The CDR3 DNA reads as TGTGCCAGCTCACCACAGGGGGGGTACGAGCAGTACTTC.

The CDR3 loop is CASSLRTGANYGYTF. CDR3 nucleotides: TGTGCCAGCAGCTTAAGGACAGGGGCTAACTATGGCTACACCTTC. The chain joins TRBV7-3 to TRBJ1-2; 9 nucleotides align to TRBD1. The CDR3 runs 15 residues. CDR1 and CDR2 (germline): SGHTA, FQGTGA. With V trimmed by 1 base and J by 0 bases, 0 bases remained unmatched.

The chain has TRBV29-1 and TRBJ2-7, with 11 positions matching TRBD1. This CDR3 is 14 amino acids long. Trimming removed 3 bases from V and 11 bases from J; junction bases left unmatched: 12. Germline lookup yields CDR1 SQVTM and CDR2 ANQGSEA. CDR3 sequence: CSVDSGQGDGLEYF. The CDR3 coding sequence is TGCAGCGTTGATTCGGGACAGGGGGATGGTTTGGAGTACTTC.

CDR3 DNA sequence: TGTGCCAGCAGTCGCTCCGGGACTATGAGTTACGAGCAGTACTTC. As protein: CASSRSGTMSYEQYF. This sequence joins TRBV6-6 and TRBJ2-7, with 7 bases that match TRBD2. The V and J ends lost 5 bases and 4 bases, in that order; junction bases with no gene match: 11. The CDR3 spans 15 residues. Germline lookup yields CDR1 MNHNY and CDR2 SVGAGI (reference sequence).

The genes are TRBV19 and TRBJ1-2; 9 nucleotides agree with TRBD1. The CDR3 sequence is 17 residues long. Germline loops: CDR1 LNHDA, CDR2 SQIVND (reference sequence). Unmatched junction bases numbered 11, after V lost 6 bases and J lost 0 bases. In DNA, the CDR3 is TGTGCCAGTAGGACTGCGGGACAGGGAGCCTCTAACTATGGCTACACCTTC. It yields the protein CASRTAGQGASNYGYTF.

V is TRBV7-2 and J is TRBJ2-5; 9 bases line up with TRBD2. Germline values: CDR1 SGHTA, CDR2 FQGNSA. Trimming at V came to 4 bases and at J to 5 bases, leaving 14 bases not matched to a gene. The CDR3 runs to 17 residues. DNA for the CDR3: TGTGCCAGCAGCTCGCTGGGGGCGGGGGGGCCTGGGGAGACCCAGTACTTC. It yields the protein CASSSLGAGGPGETQYF.

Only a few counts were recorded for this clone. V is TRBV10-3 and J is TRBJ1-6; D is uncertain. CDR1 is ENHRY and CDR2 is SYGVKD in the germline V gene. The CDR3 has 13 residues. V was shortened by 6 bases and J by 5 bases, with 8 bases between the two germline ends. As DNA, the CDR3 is TGTGCCATCAGCCAAGAGGATAATTCACCCCTCCACTTT. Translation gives CAISQEDNSPLHF.

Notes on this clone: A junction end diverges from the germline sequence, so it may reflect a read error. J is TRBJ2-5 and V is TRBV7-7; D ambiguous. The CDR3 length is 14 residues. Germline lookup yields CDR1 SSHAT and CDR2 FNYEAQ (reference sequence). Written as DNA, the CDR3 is TGTGCTAGCAGCTTAGGGCAGGCGAACCCAGAGCAGTACTTC. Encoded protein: CASSLGQANPEQYF.

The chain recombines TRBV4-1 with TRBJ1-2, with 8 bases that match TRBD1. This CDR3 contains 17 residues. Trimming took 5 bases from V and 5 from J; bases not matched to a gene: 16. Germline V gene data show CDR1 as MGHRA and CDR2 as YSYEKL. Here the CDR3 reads CASSAGDRRREGYGYTF. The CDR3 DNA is TGCGCCAGCAGCGCAGGGGACAGGCGTAGGGAAGGGTATGGCTACACCTTC.

CDR3 bases: TGTGCCAGGGCAGAAAACTATAATTCACCCCTCCACTTT. As protein: CARAENYNSPLHF. This chain links TRBV9 with TRBJ1-6; no firm D call. V dropped 8 bases and J dropped 3 bases, with 9 bases sitting between them. CDR1 and CDR2 from the germline V gene are SGDLS and YYNGEE. The CDR3 extends over 13 amino acids. The whole variable domain, filled in from reference TRBV9 and TRBJ1-6, reads DSGVTQTPKHLITATGQRVTLRCSPRSGDLSVYWYQQSLDQGLQFLIQYYNGEERAKGNILERFSAQQFPDLHSELNLSSLELGDSALYFCARAENYNSPLHFGNGTRLTVT.

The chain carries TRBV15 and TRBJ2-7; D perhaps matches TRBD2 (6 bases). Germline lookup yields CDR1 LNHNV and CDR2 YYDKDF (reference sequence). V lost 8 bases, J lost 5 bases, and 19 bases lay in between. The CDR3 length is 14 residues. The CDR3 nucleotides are TGTGCCACCCGGCGGGGCGGGGAGGCGGACGAGCAGTACTTC. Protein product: CATRRGGEADEQYF.